Below, 3 T cell receptor beta chains from the same sample are listed, as sequenced in a study of Graves' ophthalmopathy and Graves' hyperthyroidism. Amplification targeted the TCR beta CDR3 regions, with RNA transcripts as the source material. HTBI-primed RT-PCR formed the first round, and a multiplex PCR formed the second. TCRdb independently ran MiXCR on the multiplex PCR reads; one entry per CDR3 protein. Of nearly 400,000 distinct CDR3 sequences in the sample, about 18% are singletons; the top ten hold roughly 1.5%. Sequenced sample: peripheral blood. Receptors originate from a young woman with Graves' ophthalmopathy.

This clonotype came up many times. The chain combines TRBV6-2 or TRBV6-3 with TRBJ1-1; maybe TRBD1 (6 bases). Trimming stripped 5 bases from V and 2 bases from J, with 9 bases between. This CDR3 spans 13 amino acids. The germline V gene encodes CDR1 MNHEY and CDR2 SVGEGT. DNA of the CDR3: TGTGCCAGCAGTCGGACAGCTAACACTGAAGCTTTCTTT. Its translation: CASSRTANTEAFF.

This clonotype was seen repeatedly, ten times or more. The V call is TRBV20-1, the J call TRBJ1-1; tentative D call: TRBD1 (5 bases). Germline V gives CDR1 DFQATT, CDR2 SNEGSKA (reference sequence). The CDR3 has 13 amino acids. V was clipped by 3 bases and J by 1 base, with 9 bases between them. In nucleotides, the CDR3 is TGCAGTGCTAGGGGTACAGGGAACACTGAAGCTTTCTTT. Translation gives CSARGTGNTEAFF.

On this clonotype: This may be a read error: a much more frequent sequence differs by one nucleotide. The chain is built from TRBV6-2 or TRBV6-3 and TRBJ2-7, with D uncertain. This CDR3 spans 13 amino acids. Trimming stripped 4 bases from V and 3 bases from J, with 10 bases between. CDR1 is MNHEY and CDR2 is SVGEGT in the germline V gene. The CDR3 loop is CASSSVTHYEQYF. Written as DNA, the CDR3 is TGTGCCAGCAGTTCCGTGACTCACTACGAGCAGTACTTC.